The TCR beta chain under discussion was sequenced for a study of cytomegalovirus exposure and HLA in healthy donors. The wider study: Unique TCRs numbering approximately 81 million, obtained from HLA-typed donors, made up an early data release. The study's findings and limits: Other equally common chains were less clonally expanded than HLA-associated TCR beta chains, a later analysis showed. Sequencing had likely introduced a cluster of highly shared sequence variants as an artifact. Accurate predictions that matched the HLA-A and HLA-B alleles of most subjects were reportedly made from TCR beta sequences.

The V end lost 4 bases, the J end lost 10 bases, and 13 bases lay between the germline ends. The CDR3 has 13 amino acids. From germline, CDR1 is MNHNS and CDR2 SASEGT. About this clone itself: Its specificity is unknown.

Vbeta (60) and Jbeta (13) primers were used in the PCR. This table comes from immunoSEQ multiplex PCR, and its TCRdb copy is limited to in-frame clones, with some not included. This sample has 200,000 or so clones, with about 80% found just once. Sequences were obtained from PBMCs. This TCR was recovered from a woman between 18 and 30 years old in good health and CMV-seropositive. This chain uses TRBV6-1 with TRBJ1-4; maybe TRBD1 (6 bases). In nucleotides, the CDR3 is TGTGCCAGCAGTGTAGGACAGTTTGTAAAACTGTTTTTT. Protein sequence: CASSVGQFVKLFF.